The present T cell receptor beta chain was sequenced within a study of blood T cell repertoires in COVID-19. Everyone who took part was roughly 18 to 89 years old, and they came from 24 US areas. Categorization into cohorts depended on clinical history that participants reported. In the study's own analysis: The authors estimated nucleated cell counts from reference gene primer amplification. TCRdb's copy holds only in-frame clones and misses some; the assay was immunoSEQ multiplex PCR. Clonal size and the V and J genes are those of that table, whereas D and trimming came from the DNA. Counted here are fewer than 250,000 clones, 88% occurring once; the ten biggest clones make up roughly 14%. Looked up from germline, CDR1 is MGHDK and CDR2 is SYGVNS. V was pared by 9 bases and J by 0 bases, with 21 bases between. There are 16 residues in the CDR3.

V usage is TRBV25-1 and J usage is TRBJ2-7; D call uncertain. The sequence came from a woman between 45 and 65 years old with acute COVID-19. Sequenced sample: PBMCs or T cells enriched from blood (not recorded which). The CDR3, as DNA: TGTGCCAGAAACCGTAAGGAGATTTCTTGCTCCTACGAGCAGTACTTC. Its translation is CARNRKEISCSYEQYF.